This T cell receptor beta chain was retrieved from a study of blood T cells in healthy people across ages. Notes on the study in general: Investigators viewed diversity estimates from one million T cells as underestimates, the study reported.

As for this clonotype: The target antigen is unknown. The junction departs from germline at one end; a sequencing error may be responsible.

There are 15 residues in the CDR3. CDR1 and CDR2 (germline): MNHEY, SVGAGI. Each donor was a healthy Caucasian individual from Russia, aged about 6 to 100. Isolation of PBMCs gave at least 6 million cells per sample. PCR was performed a second time for roughly 7 to 12 cycles using a sample-barcoded 5' primer and a J-beta primer mix. TCRdb re-derived calls from the 5' RACE reads in MiXCR, one entry per CDR3 protein. Of some 1,500,000 distinct CDR3 sequences listed, approximately 42% are singletons. Sequenced sample: blood. The sequence was collected from a woman under 30 in good health. The genes are TRBV6-5 and TRBJ1-2; 9 bases line up with TRBD1. The CDR3 DNA reads TGTGCCAGCAGTCACTCCGGGACAGGGCGTTATGGCTACACCTTC. It encodes CASSHSGTGRYGYTF.